The 30 T cell receptor beta chains listed next were all sequenced from one sample in a study of blood T cells in healthy people across ages. The authors ran a second PCR of 7 to 11 cycles using a sample-barcoded 5' primer and a J-beta primer mix. TCRdb used MiXCR to reprocess the 5' RACE reads, holding one entry per CDR3 protein. The table shows 450,000 to 600,000 distinct CDR3 sequences, with about 25% occurring only once. Another study also made use of these data, one on T cells of mothers and their children.

Sequences were obtained from blood. Every receptor here comes from a boy under 10 years old in good health.

The CDR3 protein is CSAKQDVLNYGYTF. CDR3 in DNA: TGCAGTGCTAAACAGGATGTCCTCAACTATGGCTACACCTTC. The V gene is TRBV20-1, the J gene TRBJ1-2; weak D call: TRBD1 (5 bases). Trimming took 4 bases from V and 2 from J, leaving 14 bases between them. From germline, CDR1 is DFQATT and CDR2 SNEGSKA (reference sequence). This CDR3 is 14 amino acids long.

This chain uses TRBV5-1 with TRBJ2-3; TRBD2 matches 8 bases. The CDR3 is made up of 16 amino acids. J gave up 1 base and V 6 bases, and 10 bases lay outside the gene matches. CDR1 and CDR2 (germline): SGHRS, YFSETQ. CDR3 loop: CASTELRGGGTDTQYF. CDR3 bases: TGCGCCAGCACCGAGCTACGGGGGGGCGGCACAGATACGCAGTATTTT.

The chain has TRBV20-1 and TRBJ1-6, with 7 bases lining up with TRBD1. The CDR3 covers 15 residues. Trimming cost V 6 bases and J 3 bases; bases outside gene matches: 8. CDR1 DFQATT and CDR2 SNEGSKA come from the germline V gene (reference sequence). CDR3 region: CSAPTGTGYNSPLHF. The CDR3 DNA reads as TGCAGTGCCCCGACAGGGACGGGCTATAATTCACCCCTCCACTTT.

This chain's CDR3 is CASSIGTGSSGNTIYF. CDR3 sequence (DNA): TGTGCCAGCAGTATTGGGACAGGGTCCTCTGGAAACACCATATATTTT. V gene TRBV6-1 combines with J gene TRBJ1-3; the match to TRBD1 covers 9 bases. There are 16 residues in the CDR3. The ends lost 5 bases at V and 0 bases at J; junction bases unmatched: 5. Germline CDR1 MNHNS, CDR2 SASEGT.

This clonotype has more than one count but fewer than ten. V is TRBV10-3 and J is TRBJ2-1; 7 bases align to TRBD2. This CDR3 has 15 residues. V gave up 4 bases and J gave up 4 bases; unmatched junction bases: 7. Germline CDR1 is ENHRY and CDR2 is SYGVKD. The CDR3 region is CAISGGASGYNEQFF. As DNA, the CDR3 is TGTGCCATCAGTGGGGGCGCTAGCGGTTACAATGAGCAGTTCTTC.

This clonotype was counted between two and nine times. V gene TRBV7-9 combines with J gene TRBJ1-5; TRBD1 matches at 11 bases. The CDR3 contains 17 residues. Per germline, CDR1 SEHNR and CDR2 FQNEAQ (reference sequence). After removal of 2 bases from V and 1 base from J, the junction contained 4 bases not matched to a gene. CDR3 sequence reads: CASSLHGTGGSNQPQHF. Written as DNA, the CDR3 is TGTGCCAGCAGCTTACATGGGACAGGGGGAAGCAATCAGCCCCAGCATTTT. The entire variable domain, with the rest obtained from reference TRBV7-9 and TRBJ1-5, is as follows: DTGVSQNPRHKITKRGQNVTFRCDPISEHNRLYWYRQTLGQGPEFLTYFQNEAQLEKSRLLSDRFSAERPKGSFSTLEIQRTEQGDSAMYLCASSLHGTGGSNQPQHFGDGTRLSIL.

The V call is TRBV7-9, the J call TRBJ2-7; D not resolved. This CDR3 spans 12 amino acids. The V and J ends lost 5 bases and 12 bases respectively, with 17 bases between them. Per germline, CDR1 SEHNR and CDR2 FQNEAQ (reference sequence). The CDR3 DNA is TGTGCCAGCAGCGATGCCCCGGCACAACCGTACTTC. This encodes CASSDAPAQPYF.

The V gene is TRBV20-1, the J gene TRBJ2-5; TRBD2 matches 13 bases. Germline loops: CDR1 DFQATT, CDR2 SNEGSKA (reference sequence). V was pared by 1 base and J by 4 bases, with 9 bases of the junction left unmatched. CDR3 size: 17 residues. The chain's CDR3 is CSARALAGGPVRETQYF. The CDR3 coding sequence is TGCAGTGCTAGAGCACTAGCGGGGGGGCCGGTACGAGAGACCCAGTACTTC.

In its sample, this clonotype was seen a few times. The rearrangement links TRBV20-1 to TRBJ1-2, with D maybe TRBD1 (6 bases). Trimming pared 5 bases from V and 1 base from J, leaving 17 bases between. From germline, CDR1 is DFQATT and CDR2 SNEGSKA (reference sequence). This CDR3 has 15 residues. The CDR3 loop is CSAQGTGQLNYGYTF. CDR3 DNA sequence: TGCAGTGCTCAGGGGACGGGACAACTTAACTATGGCTACACCTTC.

This clonotype came up a few times. The V gene is TRBV7-3, the J gene TRBJ1-6, with D possibly matching TRBD1 (6 bases). The CDR3 is made up of 15 amino acids. Trimming shortened V by 1 base and J by 7 bases, and 11 bases separated the two germline ends. Germline V gene data show CDR1 as SGHTA and CDR2 as FQGTGA. The CDR3 is CASSLNGGGNSPLHF. Here the CDR3 DNA reads TGTGCCAGCAGCTTAAACGGGGGGGGCAATTCACCCCTCCACTTT.

This clonotype has only a few counts. The chain uses TRBV5-1 and TRBJ2-1, with TRBD2 identical over 13 bases. The CDR3 has 16 amino acids. Looked up from germline, CDR1 is SGHRS and CDR2 is YFSETQ. J gave up 2 bases and V 3 bases, and 2 bases lay outside the gene matches. CDR3 sequence (DNA): TGCGCCAGCAGCTCAGGACTAGCGGGGGCCTACAATGAGCAGTTCTTC. It codes for CASSSGLAGAYNEQFF.

About this clonotype itself: The junction shows a germline mismatch at one end, possibly a read error. The CDR3 nucleotides are TGCAGTGCTAGAGGGGGGTACCATTCCTATAATGAGCAGTTCTTC. This gives the protein CSARGGYHSYNEQFF. The chain couples TRBV20-1 to TRBJ2-1, with D perhaps being TRBD1 or TRBD2 (5 bases each). Germline V gives CDR1 DFQATT, CDR2 SNEGSKA (reference sequence). CDR3 length: 15 amino acids.

The CDR3 nucleotides read TGCGCCAGCAGCCAAGATCGAGGGTGGGACGAGCAGTACTTC. Protein: CASSQDRGWDEQYF. This chain joins TRBV4-1 and TRBJ2-7; a weak D match, TRBD2 (5 bases). The V gene's germline CDR1 is MGHRA and CDR2 YSYEKL. The CDR3 runs 14 residues. The germline V and J ends were trimmed by 0 bases and 5 bases, with 11 bases remaining between them.

In its sample, this clonotype was seen many times. The chain combines TRBV7-8 with TRBJ2-3; the match to TRBD1 covers 9 bases. Germline assignment: CDR1 SGHVS and CDR2 FQNEAQ. J was trimmed by 3 bases and V by 1 base; bases with no gene match: 5. This CDR3 is 16 amino acids long. The CDR3 here is CASSLVRGQGTDTQYF. For the CDR3, the DNA is TGTGCCAGCAGCTTAGTTAGGGGACAGGGTACAGATACGCAGTATTTT.

The CDR3 nucleotides read TGTGCCACCAGCATCGTAGCGGGGGCGTTTAGAAACATTCAGTACTTC. The encoded protein is CATSIVAGAFRNIQYF. The rearrangement links TRBV15 to TRBJ2-4; 9 nucleotides agree with TRBD2. Trimming cost V 4 bases and J 6 bases; bases outside gene matches: 10. Germline assignment: CDR1 LNHNV and CDR2 YYDKDF (reference sequence). The CDR3 extends over 16 amino acids.

The V and J genes are TRBV29-1 and TRBJ2-3, with a weak D call TRBD1 (5 bases). The CDR3 is 12 amino acids. The germline CDR1 and CDR2 sequences are SQVTM and ANQGSEA. The V end was cut by 7 bases, the J end by 4 bases, with 12 bases between. DNA of the CDR3: TGCAGCGGAGCAGGGTTGGCAGATACGCAGTATTTT. Encoded protein: CSGAGLADTQYF.

This clonotype was counted between two and nine times. V and J are TRBV12-3 or TRBV12-4 and TRBJ2-4, with a possible D match to TRBD1 (6 bases). The CDR3 totals 14 residues. Trimming took off 11 bases at V and 3 bases at J, with 17 bases between the two ends. The CDR3 DNA reads TGTGCCTCTACGGCAGGGGTCGACAAAAACATTCAGTACTTC. This encodes CASTAGVDKNIQYF.

In this sample, this clonotype turned up a few times. The V gene is TRBV27, the J gene TRBJ2-5; possibly TRBD2 for D (5 bases). The DNA end is a closer match to TRBJ2-1, so the J assignment may be wrong. This CDR3 is 12 amino acids long. The germline V gene encodes CDR1 MNHEY and CDR2 SMNVEV (reference sequence). The CDR3 loop is CASRPSSGEQFF. CDR3 DNA sequence: TGTGCCAGCCGCCCCAGCAGCGGTGAGCAGTTCTTC.

This chain connects TRBV7-6 to TRBJ2-7; the D gene is possibly TRBD2 (6 bases). The CDR3 is 16 amino acids. Trimming cost V 2 bases and J 2 bases, with 16 bases left between them. The V gene's germline CDR1 is SGHVS and CDR2 FNYEAQ. CDR3 DNA: TGTGCCAGCAGCTTATCCCGCCTAGCGCAACCCTACGAGCAGTACTTC. Its protein product is CASSLSRLAQPYEQYF. The variable domain in full, with the rest retrieved from reference TRBV7-6 and TRBJ2-7, is GAGVSQSPRYKVTKRGQDVALRCDPISGHVSLYWYRQALGQGPEFLTYFNYEAQQDKSGLPNDRFSAERPEGSISTLTIQRTEQRDSAMYRCASSLSRLAQPYEQYFGPGTRLTVT.

The gene calls are TRBV12-3 or TRBV12-4 and TRBJ2-5; 10 positions match TRBD2. The CDR3 is 17 amino acids. The V segment lost 1 base and the J segment 5 bases; nucleotides outside the gene matches: 10. The CDR3 loop is CASSLVSGRAPGETQYF. As DNA, the CDR3 is TGTGCCAGCAGTTTAGTAAGCGGGAGGGCCCCCGGGGAGACCCAGTACTTC.

This clonotype was detected a few times. The chain combines TRBV20-1 with TRBJ2-5; D possibly corresponds to TRBD2 (5 bases). This CDR3 is built from 14 residues. CDR1 is DFQATT and CDR2 is SNEGSKA in the germline V gene (reference sequence). V lost 3 bases, J lost 4 bases, and 15 bases lay in between. CDR3 nucleotides: TGCAGTGCTAGGGGTTCGGGAATCGGAGAGACCCAGTACTTC. Translated, it gives CSARGSGIGETQYF.

At least ten counts were recorded for this clonotype. V usage is TRBV7-2 and J usage is TRBJ2-3, with D tentatively TRBD2 (6 bases). V was clipped by 5 bases and J by 0 bases, with 9 bases between them. The CDR3 spans 14 residues. CDR1 and CDR2 from the germline V gene are SGHTA and FQGNSA. This CDR3 reads CASSRDSSTDTQYF. The CDR3 DNA reads TGTGCCAGCAGCCGGGACTCCAGCACAGATACGCAGTATTTT.

The chain has TRBV7-9 and TRBJ2-3; D is possibly TRBD1 or TRBD2 (5 bases each). The V gene lost 3 bases and the J gene lost 1 base, with 17 bases spanning the gap. CDR3 size: 17 residues. Germline lookup yields CDR1 SEHNR and CDR2 FQNEAQ (reference sequence). The CDR3 spells CASSFPRVGSRTDTQYF. The DNA of the CDR3 is TGTGCCAGCAGCTTTCCCAGGGTGGGGAGCCGCACAGATACGCAGTATTTT.

This rearrangement joins TRBV5-1 to TRBJ2-1, with 12 bases aligning to TRBD1. Germline V gives CDR1 SGHRS, CDR2 YFSETQ. V trimming: 4 bases; J trimming: 7 bases; junction bases outside the gene matches: 6. There are 15 residues in the CDR3. CDR3 residues: CASSPGTGGGNEQFF. The DNA of the CDR3 is TGCGCCAGCAGCCCAGGGACAGGGGGCGGGAATGAGCAGTTCTTC.

The V and J genes are TRBV3-1 and TRBJ2-4; 14 bases line up with TRBD2. The germline gives CDR1 LGHDT, CDR2 YNNKEL (reference sequence). CDR3 length: 18 residues. V dropped 4 bases and J dropped 0; count of bases not matched to a gene: 5. The CDR3 bases are TGTGCCAGCAGCCTCGGGACTAGCGGGGGTCTAGCCAAAAACATTCAGTACTTC. This translates into CASSLGTSGGLAKNIQYF.

This clonotype has more than one count but fewer than ten. This rearrangement joins TRBV20-1 to TRBJ1-5, with a possible D match to TRBD1 (5 bases). The CDR3 sequence is 13 residues long. The germline V gene encodes CDR1 DFQATT and CDR2 SNEGSKA (reference sequence). The V end was cut by 2 bases, the J end by 7 bases, with 12 bases between. The CDR3 here is CSARFRGEQPQHF. The DNA of the CDR3 is TGCAGTGCTAGATTTCGGGGGGAACAGCCCCAGCATTTT.

For the CDR3, the DNA is TGTGCCAGCAGTAAGGACAGCTACAATGAGCAGTTCTTC. This translates into CASSKDSYNEQFF. The chain has TRBV3-1 and TRBJ2-1; a possible D gene is TRBD1 (6 bases). Trimming shortened V by 6 bases and J by 3 bases, and 9 bases separated the two germline ends. Germline-derived CDR1 and CDR2 are LGHDT and YNNKEL (reference sequence). CDR3 length: 13 amino acids.

This clonotype has just a few counts. The genes are TRBV27 and TRBJ2-7; D possibly corresponds to TRBD1 (6 bases). The CDR3 consists of 16 residues. Trimming took 5 bases from V and 1 from J, leaving 18 bases between them. Germline values: CDR1 MNHEY, CDR2 SMNVEV (reference sequence). This chain's CDR3 is CASSRYPGATSYEQYF. The CDR3 DNA is TGTGCCAGCAGTAGATACCCAGGGGCCACGTCCTACGAGCAGTACTTC.

This chain connects TRBV6-6 to TRBJ2-5; 10 positions match TRBD2. Gene TRBJ2-1 matches the end of the DNA better, so the J call may be wrong. The CDR3 consists of 15 residues. Germline assignment: CDR1 MNHNY and CDR2 SVGAGI (reference sequence). In DNA form, the CDR3 reads TGTGCCAGCACCGAGGGACTAGCGCCCTACAATGAGCAGTTCTTC. It yields the protein CASTEGLAPYNEQFF.

This clonotype was picked up many times. The gene calls are TRBV6-5 and TRBJ2-5; D remains ambiguous. Germline loops: CDR1 MNHEY, CDR2 SVGAGI. CDR3 length equals 11 residues. V gave up 7 bases and J gave up 2 bases, with 5 bases separating them. CDR3 nucleotide sequence: TGTGCCAGCACCTTTCAAGAGACCCAGTACTTC. Residues: CASTFQETQYF.